This T cell receptor beta chain derives from a study of T cell responses to AZD1222 COVID-19 vaccine. Study information: Pooling covered second doses at about 4 or about 12 weeks.

Measured with immunoSEQ multiplex PCR; TCRdb has only the in-frame clones, and not every one. Among about 130,000 clones, roughly 84% were seen once, and the ten largest hold over 4%. With respect to this clone: The antigen is unknown.

The CDR3 length is 13 residues. Trimming cost V 4 bases and J 2 bases, with 8 bases left between them. Per the germline V gene, CDR1 is SGHDT and CDR2 is YYEEEE. Overall study results and limits: Spike-specific TCR breadth and depth grew following two AZD1222 doses. Just a handful of people given AZD1222 tested seropositive at baseline. Clonal diversity may have been underestimated, and the donors were mostly white British, with more females than males.

The clonotype was recovered from an adult in good health. V usage is TRBV5-6 and J usage is TRBJ2-3, with D unclear. The sequencing used peripheral blood, collected on day 0 of AZD1222 vaccination. CDR3 sequence reads: CASSKYSTDTQYF. CDR3 coding DNA: TGTGCCAGCAGCAAGTATTCCACAGATACGCAGTATTTT.